The rows below give T cell receptor beta chains drawn from one sample of a study of T cell responses to AZD1222 COVID-19 vaccine. The repertoire was sequenced with immunoSEQ multiplex PCR; TCRdb's copy has only in-frame clones and lacks some. The sample lists about 77,000 clones, more than 90% occurring once. This material consisted of peripheral blood, taken 28 days after the second AZD1222 dose. The receptors shown here come from an adult who received the AZD1222 COVID-19 vaccine. The conserved cysteine and the conserved F or W are not part of the CDR3 here. The order of the fields is V gene, J gene, CDR3 protein.

v_gene: TRBV30
j_gene: TRBJ1-2
CDR3aa: AWSQQGTYGYT

v_gene: TRBV4-3
j_gene: TRBJ1-1
CDR3aa: ASSQATTGMNTEAF

v_gene: TRBV24-1
j_gene: TRBJ1-2
CDR3aa: ATSVGGVEGQGLFHGYT

v_gene: TRBV19
j_gene: TRBJ2-3
CDR3aa: ASSILGDEANTQY

v_gene: TRBV30
j_gene: TRBJ1-1
CDR3aa: AWSVLGGNTEAF

v_gene: TRBV21-1
j_gene: TRBJ2-1
CDR3aa: ASSSRDSGRFNEQF

v_gene: TRBV19
j_gene: TRBJ2-2
CDR3aa: ASSREKRANTGELF

v_gene: TRBV5-1
j_gene: TRBJ2-1
CDR3aa: ASSFTHEQF

v_gene: TRBV24-1
j_gene: TRBJ2-5
CDR3aa: ATSDSPALAGGPDGETQY

v_gene: TRBV9
j_gene: TRBJ2-1
CDR3aa: ASSAGPLAHSYNEQF

v_gene: TRBV19
j_gene: TRBJ1-1
CDR3aa: ASSIVPWDTEAF

v_gene: TRBV4-2
j_gene: TRBJ1-3
CDR3aa: ASSQDKFAEGNTIY

v_gene: TRBV3-1/TRBV3-2
j_gene: TRBJ2-2
CDR3aa: ASSQRGNTGELF

v_gene: TRBV6-5
j_gene: TRBJ1-2
CDR3aa: ASSPGTVPGGYT

v_gene: TRBV5-1
j_gene: TRBJ2-3
CDR3aa: ASGSTSGTDTQY

v_gene: TRBV27
j_gene: TRBJ1-2
CDR3aa: ASSLSGRTFYGYT

v_gene: TRBV28
j_gene: TRBJ1-2
CDR3aa: ASSPGTFLGGYT

v_gene: TRBV12-3/TRBV12-4
j_gene: TRBJ2-4
CDR3aa: ASSPQAKNIQY

v_gene: TRBV28
j_gene: TRBJ2-7
CDR3aa: ASSLDRGPYEQY

v_gene: TRBV5-1
j_gene: TRBJ2-1
CDR3aa: ASSLTSRYNEQF

v_gene: TRBV6-1
j_gene: TRBJ1-5
CDR3aa: ASSEAIHQPQH

v_gene: TRBV12-3/TRBV12-4
j_gene: TRBJ2-5
CDR3aa: ASRSADRETQY

v_gene: TRBV1
j_gene: TRBJ2-7
CDR3aa: TSSRRTGQVDNEQY

v_gene: TRBV19
j_gene: TRBJ2-2
CDR3aa: ASSNVGELF

v_gene: TRBV4-2
j_gene: TRBJ2-3
CDR3aa: ASSQPLRTSGSTDTQY

v_gene: TRBV5-1
j_gene: TRBJ1-5
CDR3aa: ASSLGDNSNQPQH

v_gene: TRBV6-1
j_gene: TRBJ2-1
CDR3aa: ASSETPQGYENEQF

v_gene: TRBV7-2
j_gene: TRBJ1-1
CDR3aa: ASSSDTEAF

v_gene: TRBV30
j_gene: TRBJ2-7
CDR3aa: AWSVGWTSGTRREQY

v_gene: TRBV9
j_gene: TRBJ2-3
CDR3aa: ASRAPSTDTQY

v_gene: TRBV6-5
j_gene: TRBJ2-7
CDR3aa: ASNDRDWKQY

v_gene: TRBV27
j_gene: TRBJ2-1
CDR3aa: ASSPTTRYNEQF

v_gene: TRBV27
j_gene: TRBJ2-2
CDR3aa: ASMGTSGTGELF

v_gene: TRBV11-3
j_gene: TRBJ2-3
CDR3aa: ASSSGLAGAISDTQY

v_gene: TRBV25-1
j_gene: TRBJ1-2
CDR3aa: ASSDPRGGEGYT

v_gene: TRBV10-3
j_gene: TRBJ2-3
CDR3aa: AITPSGSTSDTQY

v_gene: TRBV24-1
j_gene: TRBJ2-1
CDR3aa: ATRPGQGGVEQF

v_gene: TRBV30
j_gene: TRBJ1-1
CDR3aa: AWSVKGGGTEAF

v_gene: TRBV6-6
j_gene: TRBJ1-5
CDR3aa: ANRPRDSNQPQH

v_gene: TRBV5-1
j_gene: TRBJ2-7
CDR3aa: ASSFPGLSYEQY

v_gene: TRBV7-3
j_gene: TRBJ1-5
CDR3aa: ASSLTGGGQPQH